This T cell receptor beta chain was recorded in a study of CD8+ T cells in alopecia areata. This CDR3 is 13 amino acids long. Trimming stripped 4 bases from V and 8 bases from J, with 12 bases between. Per the germline V gene, CDR1 is MDHEN and CDR2 is SYDVKM. RNA was isolated and reverse transcribed to cDNA, the sequencing template. This table comes from immunoSEQ multiplex PCR, and its TCRdb copy is limited to in-frame clones, with some not included. The top ten hold 36% of the sample, which has 110,000 to 150,000 clones, more than 55% seen once. Study-wide results and limits: Affected scalp, especially in alopecia totalis/universalis, had a higher clonality than normal scalp did.

As for this clone: What it binds is unknown.

The sample taken for sequencing was CD8+ T cells sorted from blood. This sequence was found in a human donor in good health. The chain couples TRBV28 to TRBJ2-1, with D possibly being TRBD1 or TRBD2 (6 bases each). CDR3 protein: CASSSGALHEQFF. CDR3 sequence (DNA): TGTGCCAGCAGTTCGGGGGCGCTCCATGAGCAGTTCTTC.